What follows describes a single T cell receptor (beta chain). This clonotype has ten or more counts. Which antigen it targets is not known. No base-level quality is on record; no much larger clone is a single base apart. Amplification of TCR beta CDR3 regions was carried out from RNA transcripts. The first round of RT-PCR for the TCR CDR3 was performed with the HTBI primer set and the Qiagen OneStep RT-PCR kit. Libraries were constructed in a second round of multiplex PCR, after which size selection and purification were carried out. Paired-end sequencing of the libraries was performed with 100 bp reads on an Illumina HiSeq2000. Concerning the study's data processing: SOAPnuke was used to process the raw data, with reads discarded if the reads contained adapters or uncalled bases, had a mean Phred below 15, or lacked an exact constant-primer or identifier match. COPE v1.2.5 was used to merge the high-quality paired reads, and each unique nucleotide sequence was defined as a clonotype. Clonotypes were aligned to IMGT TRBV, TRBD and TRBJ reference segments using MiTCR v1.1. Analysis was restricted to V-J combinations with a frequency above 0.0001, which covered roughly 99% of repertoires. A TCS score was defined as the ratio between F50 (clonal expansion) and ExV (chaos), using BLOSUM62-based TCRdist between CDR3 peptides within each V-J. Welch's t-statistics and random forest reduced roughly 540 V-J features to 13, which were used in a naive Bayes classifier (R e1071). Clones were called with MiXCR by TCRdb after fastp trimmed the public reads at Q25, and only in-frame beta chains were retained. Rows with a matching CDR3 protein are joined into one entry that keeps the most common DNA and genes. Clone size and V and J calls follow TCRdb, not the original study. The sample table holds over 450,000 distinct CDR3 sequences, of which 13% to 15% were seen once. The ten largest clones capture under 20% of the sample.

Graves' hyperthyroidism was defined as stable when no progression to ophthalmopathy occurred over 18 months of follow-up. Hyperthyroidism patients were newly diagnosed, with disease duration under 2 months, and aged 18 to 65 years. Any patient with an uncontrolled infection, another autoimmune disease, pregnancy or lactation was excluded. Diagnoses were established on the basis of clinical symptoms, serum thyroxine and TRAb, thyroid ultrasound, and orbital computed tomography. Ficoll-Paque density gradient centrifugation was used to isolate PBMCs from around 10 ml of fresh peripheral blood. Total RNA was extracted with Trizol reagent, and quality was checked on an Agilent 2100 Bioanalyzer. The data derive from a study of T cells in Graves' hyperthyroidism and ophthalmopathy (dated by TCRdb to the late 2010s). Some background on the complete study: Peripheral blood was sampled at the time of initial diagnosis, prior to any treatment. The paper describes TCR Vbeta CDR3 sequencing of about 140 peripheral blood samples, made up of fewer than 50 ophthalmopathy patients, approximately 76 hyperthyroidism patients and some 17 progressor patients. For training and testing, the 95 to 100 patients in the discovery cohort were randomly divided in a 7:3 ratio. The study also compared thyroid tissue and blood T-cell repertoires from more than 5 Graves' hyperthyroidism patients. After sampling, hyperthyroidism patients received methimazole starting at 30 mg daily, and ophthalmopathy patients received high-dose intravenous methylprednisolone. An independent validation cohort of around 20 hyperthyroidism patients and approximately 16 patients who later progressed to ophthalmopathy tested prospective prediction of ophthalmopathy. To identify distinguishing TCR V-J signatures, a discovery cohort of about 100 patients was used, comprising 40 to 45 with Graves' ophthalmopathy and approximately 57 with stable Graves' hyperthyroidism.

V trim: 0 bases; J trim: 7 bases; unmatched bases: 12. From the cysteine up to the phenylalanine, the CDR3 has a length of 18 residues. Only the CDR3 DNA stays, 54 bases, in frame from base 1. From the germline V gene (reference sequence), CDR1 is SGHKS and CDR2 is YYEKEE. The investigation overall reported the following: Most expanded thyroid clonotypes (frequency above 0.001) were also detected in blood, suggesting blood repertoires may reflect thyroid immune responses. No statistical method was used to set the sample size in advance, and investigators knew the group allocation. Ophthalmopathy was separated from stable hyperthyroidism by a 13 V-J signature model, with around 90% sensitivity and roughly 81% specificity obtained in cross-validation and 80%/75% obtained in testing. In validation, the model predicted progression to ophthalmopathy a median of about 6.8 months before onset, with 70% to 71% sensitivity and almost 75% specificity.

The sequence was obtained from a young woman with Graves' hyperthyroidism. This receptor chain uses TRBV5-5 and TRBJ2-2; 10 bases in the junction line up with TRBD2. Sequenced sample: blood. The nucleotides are TGTGCCAGCAGCTTGGGTCCGACCGGGACTAGCGCGGTCGGGGAGCTGTTTTTT. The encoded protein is CASSLGPTGTSAVGELFF.